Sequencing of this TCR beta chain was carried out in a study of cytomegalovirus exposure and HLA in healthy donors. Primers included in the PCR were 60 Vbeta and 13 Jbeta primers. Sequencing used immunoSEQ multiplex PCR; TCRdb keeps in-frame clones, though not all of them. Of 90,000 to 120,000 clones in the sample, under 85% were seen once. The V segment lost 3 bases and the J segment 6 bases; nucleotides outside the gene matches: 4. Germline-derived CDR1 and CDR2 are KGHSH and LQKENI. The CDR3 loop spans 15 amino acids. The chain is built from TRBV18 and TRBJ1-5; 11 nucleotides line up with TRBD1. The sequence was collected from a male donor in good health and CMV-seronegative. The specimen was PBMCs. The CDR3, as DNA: TGTGCCAGCTCACCGGGACAGGGGGTCGGTCAGCCCCAGCATTTT. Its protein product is CASSPGQGVGQPQHF. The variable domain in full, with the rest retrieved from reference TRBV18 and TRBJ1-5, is NAGVMQNPRHLVRRRGQEARLRCSPMKGHSHVYWYRQLPEEGLKFMVYLQKENIIDESGMPKERFSAEFPKEGPSILRIQQVVRGDSAAYFCASSPGQGVGQPQHFGDGTRLSIL.